This TCR beta chain was recovered during a study of OX40 agonist ivuxolimab in advanced cancers. Sequencing was performed with immunoSEQ multiplex PCR; in TCRdb, only in-frame clones are kept and a portion is missing. The data show tens of thousands of clones, around 88% seen once. Trimming removed 6 bases from V and 2 bases from J, with 15 bases in between. This CDR3 spans 15 amino acids. Germline V gene lookup returns CDR1 MNHEY and CDR2 SMNVEV (reference sequence). The specimen comprised CD4+ or CD8+ T cells sorted from blood, sampled in a trial of the OX40 agonist ivuxolimab. This chain joins TRBV27 and TRBJ2-3, with unresolved D. The TCR originated in an adult with an advanced solid tumor such as melanoma, head and neck, liver or kidney cancer. The CDR3 protein is CASRKGPRYTDTQYF. The CDR3 region has the DNA TGTGCCAGCAGAAAGGGTCCCCGATACACAGATACGCAGTATTTT.